This TCR beta chain is from a study of long-term antiretroviral therapy in people with HIV. Germline assignment: CDR1 SGHAT and CDR2 FQDESV (reference sequence). The length of the CDR3 is 14 residues. Trimming cost V 2 bases and J 5 bases, with 7 bases left between them. Run at survey level, the immunoSEQ assay was version v3.0. TCRdb's copy holds only in-frame clones and misses some; the assay was immunoSEQ multiplex PCR. The sample lists tens of thousands of clones, more than 90% occurring once. This sample comprised unsorted PBMCs, obtained 3.7 years after starting antiretroviral therapy. This TCR was sampled from a woman between 45 and 65 years old with HIV. This chain connects TRBV11-1 to TRBJ1-6; tentatively, D is TRBD1 (5 bases). CDR3: CASSLTGNNSPLHF. Here the CDR3 DNA reads TGTGCCAGCAGCTTAACAGGAAATAATTCACCCCTCCACTTT.